This T cell receptor beta chain was sequenced for a study of TIL therapy for anti-PD-1-resistant metastatic lung cancer. Study information: Tumors had a median PD-L1 proportion score of 6%. Study results and limitations: The baseline peripheral repertoire was partially replaced by infused TIL clonotypes that later decayed.

Time point reported: pre-treatment sample, taken before nivolumab and TIL therapy. Patients were adults with stage 4 NSCLC. In the case of this clone: As yet, its antigen is unknown.

The length of the CDR3 is 11 residues. Germline loops: CDR1 MNHEY, CDR2 SVGAGI. Trimming pared 8 bases from V and 3 bases from J, leaving 6 bases between. Sequencing used immunoSEQ v3. Sequencing depth was some 2 million read pairs for survey level, roughly 4.5-6 million for deep. The repertoire was sequenced with immunoSEQ multiplex PCR; TCRdb's copy has only in-frame clones and lacks some. The sample comprises tens of thousands of clones, over 75% of which are singletons, and just over 2.5% rests with the top ten. This specimen consisted of blood, obtained at baseline. The origin of this receptor is a person aged 25 to 79 with non-small cell lung cancer. The V gene is TRBV6-5, the J gene TRBJ2-3; possibly TRBD2 for D (5 bases). The CDR3 sequence: CASGRTDTQYF. In nucleotides, the CDR3 is TGTGCCAGCGGGAGAACAGATACGCAGTATTTT.